The 4 T cell receptor beta chains in this list originate from one sample, sequenced in a study of response to subunit inactivated influenza vaccine. TCRdb independently ran MiXCR on the RT-PCR reads; one entry per CDR3 protein. The table shows more than 550,000 distinct CDR3 sequences, with about an eighth occurring only once. This specimen was PBMCs from blood, taken on the day of vaccination. All receptors derive from a man aged 45-65 years who received an inactivated influenza vaccine.

The chain links TRBV6-2 or TRBV6-3 to TRBJ2-2; 7 bases line up with TRBD2. CDR1 and CDR2 (germline): MNHEY, SVGEGT. The ends lost 0 bases at V and 0 bases at J; junction bases unmatched: 1. The CDR3 covers 16 residues. The DNA of the CDR3 is TGTGCCAGCAGTTACTCCCGGGGGGCGAACACCGGGGAGCTGTTTTTT. Translating gives CASSYSRGANTGELFF.

The chain carries TRBV5-4 and TRBJ2-7; either TRBD1 or TRBD2 may fit D (6 bases each). CDR3 length: 15 residues. V was pared by 7 bases and J by 1 base, with 18 bases between. Germline V CDR1 and CDR2: SGHNT, YYREEE (reference sequence). CDR3 loop: CASRGGLLHSYEQYF. CDR3 DNA: TGTGCCAGCCGAGGGGGGCTCCTGCATTCCTACGAGCAGTACTTC.

The gene calls are TRBV27 and TRBJ2-5; TRBD2 is a possible D gene (7 bases). Trimming removed 2 bases from V and 6 bases from J, with 10 bases in between. Germline lookup yields CDR1 MNHEY and CDR2 SMNVEV (reference sequence). The CDR3 is made up of 13 amino acids. The CDR3 sequence is CASSLRGAKTQYF. CDR3 nucleotides: TGTGCCAGCAGTTTACGGGGGGCAAAGACCCAGTACTTC.

This CDR3 reads CASSSLTSGPTYNEQFF. The CDR3 DNA follows: TGTGCCAGCAGTTCCCTGACTAGCGGCCCAACCTACAATGAGCAGTTCTTC. The gene calls are TRBV6-5 and TRBJ2-1, with 9 bases lining up with TRBD2. The CDR3 spans 17 residues. Germline V gives CDR1 MNHEY, CDR2 SVGAGI. V gave up 4 bases and J gave up 2 bases; unmatched junction bases: 9.